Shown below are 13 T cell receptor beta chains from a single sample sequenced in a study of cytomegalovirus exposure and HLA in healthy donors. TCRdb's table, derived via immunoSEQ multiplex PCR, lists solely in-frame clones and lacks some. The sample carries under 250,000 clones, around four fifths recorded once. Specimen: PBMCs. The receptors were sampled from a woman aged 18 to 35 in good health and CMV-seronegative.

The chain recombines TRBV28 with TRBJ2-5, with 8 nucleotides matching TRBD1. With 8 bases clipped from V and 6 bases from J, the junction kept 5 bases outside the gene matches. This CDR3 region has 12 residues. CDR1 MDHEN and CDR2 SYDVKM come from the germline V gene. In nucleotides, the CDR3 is TGTGCCAGCCGACAGGGGATAAAGACCCAGTACTTC. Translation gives CASRQGIKTQYF.

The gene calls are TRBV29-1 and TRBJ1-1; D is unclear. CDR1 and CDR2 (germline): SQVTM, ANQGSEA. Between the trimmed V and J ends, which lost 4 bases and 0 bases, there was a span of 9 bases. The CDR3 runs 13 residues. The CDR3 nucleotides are TGCAGCGTTGGGACCACAATGAACACTGAAGCTTTCTTT. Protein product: CSVGTTMNTEAFF.

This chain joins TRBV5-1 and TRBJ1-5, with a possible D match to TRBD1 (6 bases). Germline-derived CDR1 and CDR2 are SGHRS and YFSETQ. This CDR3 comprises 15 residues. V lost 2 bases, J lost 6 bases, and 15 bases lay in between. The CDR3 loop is CASSLGGRYGQPQHF. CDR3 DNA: TGCGCCAGCAGCTTAGGGGGGCGTTACGGTCAGCCCCAGCATTTT.

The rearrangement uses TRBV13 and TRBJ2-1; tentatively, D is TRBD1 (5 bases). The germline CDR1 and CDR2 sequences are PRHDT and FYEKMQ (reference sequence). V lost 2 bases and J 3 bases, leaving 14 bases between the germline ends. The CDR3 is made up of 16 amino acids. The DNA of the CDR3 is TGTGCCAGCAGCTTAACTCCCGACAGAAACTACAATGAGCAGTTCTTC. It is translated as CASSLTPDRNYNEQFF. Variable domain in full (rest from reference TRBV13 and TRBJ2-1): AAGVIQSPRHLIKEKRETATLKCYPIPRHDTVYWYQQGPGQDPQFLISFYEKMQSDKGSIPDRFSAQQFSDYHSELNMSSLELGDSALYFCASSLTPDRNYNEQFFGPGTRLTVL.

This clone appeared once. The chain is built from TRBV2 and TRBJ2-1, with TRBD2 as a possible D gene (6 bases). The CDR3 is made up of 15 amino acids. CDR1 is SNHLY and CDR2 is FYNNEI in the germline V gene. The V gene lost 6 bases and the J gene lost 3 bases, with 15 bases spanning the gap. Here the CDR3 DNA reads TGTGCCAGCAGGGATATAGCGGCAATCTACAATGAGCAGTTCTTC. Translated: CASRDIAAIYNEQFF.

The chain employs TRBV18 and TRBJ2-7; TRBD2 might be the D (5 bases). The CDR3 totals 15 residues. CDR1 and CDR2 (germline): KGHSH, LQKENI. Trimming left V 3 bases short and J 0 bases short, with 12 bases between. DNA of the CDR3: TGTGCCAGCTCACCGAGAGAGGGAAGCTCCTACGAGCAGTACTTC. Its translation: CASSPREGSSYEQYF.

DNA for the CDR3: TGTGCCAGCAGCTTAGGCCCGAGACACAGGAACTATGGCTACACCTTC. Translated: CASSLGPRHRNYGYTF. The genes are TRBV13 and TRBJ1-2; D perhaps matches TRBD1 (5 bases). Trimming removed 0 bases at V and 2 bases at J, with 13 bases between. Germline CDR1 and CDR2: PRHDT and FYEKMQ (reference sequence). This CDR3 is 16 amino acids long.

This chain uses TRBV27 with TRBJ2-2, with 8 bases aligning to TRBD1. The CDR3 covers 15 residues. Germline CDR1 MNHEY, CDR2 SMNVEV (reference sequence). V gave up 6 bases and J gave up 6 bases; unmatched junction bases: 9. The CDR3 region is CASRQTGVIAGELFF. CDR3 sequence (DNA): TGTGCCAGCAGGCAGACAGGGGTTATAGCCGGGGAGCTGTTTTTT.

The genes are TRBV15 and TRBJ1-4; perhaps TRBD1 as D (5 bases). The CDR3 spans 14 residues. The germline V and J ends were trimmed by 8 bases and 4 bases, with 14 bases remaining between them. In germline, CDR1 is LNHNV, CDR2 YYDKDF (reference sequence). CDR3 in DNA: TGTGCCACCTGCCGGGGAGGGGATAATGAAAAACTGTTTTTT. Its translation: CATCRGGDNEKLFF.

The CDR3 here is CATSKRGLNYGYTF. In DNA form, the CDR3 reads TGTGCCACCAGCAAGCGGGGCCTTAACTATGGCTACACCTTC. The chain joins TRBV15 to TRBJ1-2; D may be TRBD1 (5 bases). Trimming stripped 4 bases from V and 1 base from J, with 10 bases between. Per the germline V gene, CDR1 is LNHNV and CDR2 is YYDKDF (reference sequence). The CDR3 covers 14 residues.

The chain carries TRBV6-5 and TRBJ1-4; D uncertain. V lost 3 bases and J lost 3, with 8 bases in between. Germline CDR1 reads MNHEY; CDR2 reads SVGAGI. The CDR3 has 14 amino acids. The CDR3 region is CASSYRRANEKLFF. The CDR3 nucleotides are TGTGCCAGCAGTTATCGGAGGGCTAATGAAAAACTGTTTTTT.

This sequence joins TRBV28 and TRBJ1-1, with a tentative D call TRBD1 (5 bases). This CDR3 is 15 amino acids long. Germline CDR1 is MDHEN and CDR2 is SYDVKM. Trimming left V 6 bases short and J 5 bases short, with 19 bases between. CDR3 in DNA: TGTGCCAGCAGAACAGAGTGGGGGAGGCCGACTGAAGCTTTCTTT. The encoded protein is CASRTEWGRPTEAFF.

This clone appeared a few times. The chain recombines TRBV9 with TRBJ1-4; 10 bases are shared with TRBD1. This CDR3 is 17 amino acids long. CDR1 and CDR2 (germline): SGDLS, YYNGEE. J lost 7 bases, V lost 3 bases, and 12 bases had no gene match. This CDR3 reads CASSALQAGTGAEKLFF. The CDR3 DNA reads TGTGCCAGCAGCGCGTTACAAGCCGGGACAGGGGCTGAAAAACTGTTTTTT.